This T cell receptor (beta chain) appears in the sequencing data of a study of T cells expressing NK-cell markers. Looking at the study overall: According to the study, TCR beta repertoires originated from sorted CD3+CD56+NKG2C+, CD3+CD56+NKG2C- and CD3+CD56-NKG2C+ T cells. Study observations and caveats: Four donors showed these clonotypes also leading the CD3+CD56-NKG2C+ fraction.

The CDR3 length is 12 residues. The germline CDR1 and CDR2 sequences are ENHRY and SYGVKD. About this clonotype itself: Its cognate antigen is unknown.

Reprocessing the 5' RACE reads, TCRdb reports a single entry for every CDR3 protein and omits DNA. In all, the sample yields 150,000 to 160,000 distinct CDR3 sequences. The TCR originated in a woman aged 50 to 60 in good health. The specimen sequenced was blood T cells: a sorted CD56 or NKG2C T cell subset, CD4+ or CD8+ T cells, or bulk PBMC T cells (not recorded which). V and J are TRBV10-3 and TRBJ2-7. The CDR3 spells CAISAANYEQYF.